The next 19 T cell receptor beta chains were all read from a single sample in a study of lung T cells in sarcoidosis with Löfgren's syndrome. One entry per CDR3 protein, called by TCRdb with MiXCR from the reads. The data hold 60,000 to 70,000 distinct CDR3 sequences, with over 20% observed a single time. Sequencing was performed on CD4+ T cells from PBMCs. These receptors all stem from a human donor with sarcoidosis (Löfgren's syndrome or another form), or a control subject (not recorded which).

This clonotype was recorded many times. The V gene is TRBV7-9, the J gene TRBJ2-1; tentatively, D is TRBD2 (6 bases). Germline CDR1 reads SEHNR; CDR2 reads FQNEAQ (reference sequence). CDR3 length: 14 residues. V dropped 7 bases and J dropped 4 bases, with 14 bases sitting between them. CDR3: CASTRGTGYNEQFF. The DNA for the CDR3 is TGTGCCAGCACCCGGGGGACGGGGTACAATGAGCAGTTCTTC. The whole variable domain, filled in from reference TRBV7-9 and TRBJ2-1, reads DTGVSQNPRHKITKRGQNVTFRCDPISEHNRLYWYRQTLGQGPEFLTYFQNEAQLEKSRLLSDRFSAERPKGSFSTLEIQRTEQGDSAMYLCASTRGTGYNEQFFGPGTRLTVL.

This clonotype was observed many times. The chain carries TRBV5-4 and TRBJ1-6; 9 nucleotides agree with TRBD1. V trimming: 0 bases; J trimming: 7 bases; junction bases outside the gene matches: 2. Per the germline V gene, CDR1 is SGHNT and CDR2 is YYREEE (reference sequence). This CDR3 has 15 amino acids. CDR3 DNA sequence: TGTGCCAGCAGCTTGGGGGACAGGGTGAATTCACCCCTCCACTTT. It specifies CASSLGDRVNSPLHF. Drawing the rest from reference TRBV5-4 and TRBJ1-6, the complete variable domain is ETGVTQSPTHLIKTRGQQVTLRCSSQSGHNTVSWYQQALGQGPQFIFQYYREEENGRGNFPPRFSGLQFPNYSSELNVNALELDDSALYLCASSLGDRVNSPLHFGNGTRLTVT.

V usage is TRBV4-1 and J usage is TRBJ2-5, with D possibly called TRBD1 or TRBD2 (5 bases each). Germline V CDR1 and CDR2: MGHRA, YSYEKL. V was shortened by 2 bases and J by 7 bases, with 8 bases between the two germline ends. The CDR3 contains 12 residues. The CDR3 DNA reads as TGCGCCAGCAGCCAAACAGGAGGGACCCAGTACTTC. This encodes CASSQTGGTQYF.

Only a few counts were recorded for this clonotype. V is TRBV28 and J is TRBJ1-2; no firm D call. The CDR3 loop spans 17 amino acids. The germline V gene encodes CDR1 MDHEN and CDR2 SYDVKM. Trimming took 0 bases from V and 5 from J, leaving 19 bases between them. CDR3 DNA sequence: TGTGCCAGCAGTTTATGGGGGTCTATGGACCTAGCGTATGGCTACACCTTC. This encodes CASSLWGSMDLAYGYTF.

This clonotype was observed a few times. The rearrangement uses TRBV7-2 and TRBJ2-2, with D perhaps matching TRBD1 or TRBD2 (6 bases each). The CDR3 spans 16 residues. Germline loops: CDR1 SGHTA, CDR2 FQGNSA. V was clipped by 2 bases and J by 2 bases, with 12 bases between them. This chain's CDR3 is CASSLPWGANTGELFF. CDR3 coding DNA: TGTGCCAGCAGCTTACCTTGGGGGGCCAACACCGGGGAGCTGTTTTTT.

This clonotype has at least ten counts. This chain links TRBV28 with TRBJ2-7, with D possibly called TRBD1 or TRBD2 (6 bases each). The CDR3 spans 17 residues. The V gene's germline CDR1 is MDHEN and CDR2 SYDVKM. Trimming shortened V by 3 bases and J by 2 bases, and 20 bases separated the two germline ends. CDR3: CASSLAGGTPDTYEQYF. As DNA, the CDR3 is TGTGCCAGCAGTTTGGCTGGAGGGACACCGGATACCTACGAGCAGTACTTC.

This clonotype was recorded many times. CDR3 sequence: CASSLRQSANTEAFF. The CDR3 DNA sequence: TGTGCCAGCAGCTTAAGACAGAGCGCGAACACTGAAGCTTTCTTT. The chain employs TRBV5-4 and TRBJ1-1; D perhaps matches TRBD1 (5 bases). V lost 2 bases and J 1 base, leaving 12 bases between the germline ends. Germline values: CDR1 SGHNT, CDR2 YYREEE (reference sequence). The CDR3 contains 15 residues.

Only a few counts were recorded for this clonotype. The J gene is TRBJ2-7, the V gene TRBV19; 10 bases match TRBD1. Germline V gives CDR1 LNHDA, CDR2 SQIVND (reference sequence). This CDR3 has 17 residues. Germline trimming cut 0 bases from V and 6 bases from J; bases unmatched to any gene: 11. The CDR3 DNA reads as TGTGCCAGTAGTATAGATCGTTTCGACAGGGGGCCGAGCGAGCAGTACTTC. This sequence encodes CASSIDRFDRGPSEQYF.

This clonotype was counted many times. This chain uses TRBV20-1 with TRBJ2-4; D is perhaps TRBD1 or TRBD2 (5 bases each). There are 13 residues in the CDR3. Germline CDR1 reads DFQATT; CDR2 reads SNEGSKA (reference sequence). This CDR3 reads CTAQSGPKNIQYF. The CDR3 nucleotides are TGCACTGCCCAGTCGGGGCCCAAAAACATTCAGTACTTC.

This clonotype was picked up many times. This chain links TRBV12-3 or TRBV12-4 with TRBJ2-5; D could derive from TRBD1 or TRBD2 (5 bases each). V lost 8 bases, J lost 4 bases, and 20 bases lay in between. The CDR3 runs to 15 residues. The CDR3 sequence: CASREVGRPPETQYF. In DNA, the CDR3 is TGTGCCAGCCGCGAAGTGGGACGCCCCCCAGAGACCCAGTACTTC.

This clonotype was seen a handful of times. The chain carries TRBV10-3 and TRBJ1-1; no clear D gene. The V gene lost 3 bases and the J gene lost 5 bases, with 7 bases spanning the gap. The CDR3 spans 12 residues. CDR1 and CDR2 from the germline V gene are ENHRY and SYGVKD. The CDR3, as DNA: TGTGCCATCAGTGATGGGGTGACTGAAGCTTTCTTT. It translates to CAISDGVTEAFF.

This clonotype occurred a few times. The V call is TRBV6-1, the J call TRBJ2-5, with D possibly TRBD1 on 5 matching bases. V lost 5 bases and J 7 bases, leaving 17 bases between the germline ends. CDR1 MNHNS and CDR2 SASEGT come from the germline V gene. This CDR3 spans 14 amino acids. Written as DNA, the CDR3 is TGTGCCAGCAGTCCAGGGCCCCGGGTGGGGACCCAGTACTTC. Residues: CASSPGPRVGTQYF.

This clonotype has a handful of counts. This may be a read error: a much more frequent sequence differs by one nucleotide. V usage is TRBV27 and J usage is TRBJ1-4; no reliable D call. The CDR3 contains 14 residues. Germline CDR1 and CDR2: MNHEY and SMNVEV (reference sequence). Here the CDR3 reads CASSSGWKSEKPFF. CDR3 nucleotide sequence: TGTGCCAGCAGTTCTGGGTGGAAATCGGAAAAACCGTTTTTT.

V usage is TRBV19 and J usage is TRBJ1-1, with D unresolved. This CDR3 is built from 13 residues. Between the trimmed V and J ends, which lost 6 bases and 10 bases, there was a span of 18 bases. In germline, CDR1 is LNHDA, CDR2 SQIVND (reference sequence). Written as DNA, the CDR3 is TGTGCCAGTAGCATCACAGCCCAATCGGCAGCTTTCTTT. Translated: CASSITAQSAAFF.

The genes are TRBV29-1 and TRBJ2-5; TRBD2 agrees at 7 bases. Germline loops: CDR1 SQVTM, CDR2 ANQGSEA. The CDR3 covers 11 residues. The junction had 4 bases not matched to a gene; V was cut back by 6 bases and J by 6 bases. The CDR3 DNA is TGCAGCGTGCGGGGGTTGAAGACCCAGTACTTC. Encoded protein: CSVRGLKTQYF.

The table lists this clonotype with a few counts. CDR3 amino acids: CASSLGVSGGYTF. The CDR3 DNA reads as TGTGCCAGCAGCTTAGGGGTTTCTGGCGGCTACACCTTC. The chain uses TRBV5-8 and TRBJ1-2; the D gene is possibly TRBD1 (5 bases). The germline V gene has CDR1 SGHTS and CDR2 YDEGEE. V was trimmed by 2 bases and J by 8 bases, leaving 13 bases between them. The CDR3 runs to 13 residues.

Worth noting for this clonotype: This sequence may be a read error, since a much larger clone differs from it by one base. CDR3 in amino acids: CATSRSGGGNTTYF. The DNA of the CDR3 is TGTGCCACCAGCAGATCTGGGGGTGGAAACACCACATATTTT. The chain combines TRBV15 with TRBJ1-3; maybe TRBD1 (5 bases). This CDR3 contains 14 residues. Looked up from germline, CDR1 is LNHNV and CDR2 is YYDKDF (reference sequence). The full variable domain, rest sourced from reference TRBV15 and TRBJ1-3, is DAMVIQNPRYQVTQFGKPVTLSCSQTLNHNVMYWYQQKSSQAPKLLFHYYDKDFNNEADTPDNFQSRRPNTSFCFLDIRSPGLGDTAMYLCATSRSGGGNTTYFGEGSWLTVV.

Note on this clonotype: Because the CDR3 is missing its conserved closing phenylalanine or tryptophan, this is likely a read error. The chain carries TRBV7-8 and TRBJ2-7; 8 bases map to TRBD2. Germline V gives CDR1 SGHVS, CDR2 FQNEAQ. This CDR3 contains 17 residues. The CDR3 region is CASILGFQRGSSYEQYA. The CDR3 bases are TGTGCCAGCATCTTAGGCTTCCAGCGGGGGAGCTCCTACGAGCAGTACGCC.

There are many counts of this clonotype. The chain employs TRBV2 and TRBJ2-6; D is undetermined. This CDR3 has 14 amino acids. Germline assignment: CDR1 SNHLY and CDR2 FYNNEI. V gave up 0 bases and J gave up 7 bases, with 7 bases separating them. Here the CDR3 reads CASSEALTANVLTF. The CDR3 DNA follows: TGTGCCAGCAGTGAAGCGCTGACCGCCAACGTCCTGACTTTC.